Below, one TCR beta chain is given with its context. Its antigen is as yet unknown. The multiple sclerosis control group was made up of treatment-naive patients with stable or active relapsing-remitting disease. TEMRA cells underwent FACS enrichment and CD8+ and CD4+ T cells underwent negative isolation. These data belong to a study of CD8 T cells in Susac syndrome. Study results and limitations: As the study acknowledged, the number of individuals who were part of its TCR sequencing and HLA analysis was relatively small.

The V gene lost 2 bases and the J gene lost 6 bases, with 14 bases spanning the gap. The CDR3 covers 14 residues. The germline V gene encodes CDR1 LGHDT and CDR2 YNNKEL (reference sequence). Reverse transcription of about 0.5 to 1 ug RNA used random hexamers. With immunoSEQ multiplex PCR, TCR beta CDR3 was amplified across 54 Vbeta and 13 Jbeta. TCRdb reprocessed the immunoSEQ multiplex PCR reads with MiXCR, giving one entry per CDR3 protein. The sample lists 150,000 to 200,000 distinct CDR3 sequences; roughly 94% were seen once. The V call is TRBV3-1, the J call TRBJ2-7; TRBD2 might be the D (5 bases). The sample consisted of CD4+ T cells from PBMCs. The TCR sequence derives from a human donor with multiple sclerosis. The CDR3 nucleotides read TGTGCCAGCAGCCAACGGGATACTAGTGCCGAGCAGTACTTC. Encoded protein: CASSQRDTSAEQYF.